The entry below gives a single TCR beta chain sequence along with its context. Germline CDR1 SGHRS, CDR2 YFSETQ. V was trimmed by 5 bases and J by 0 bases, leaving 14 bases between them. This CDR3 is 15 amino acids long. Construction of the TCRbeta library involved unique molecular identifiers. Each CDR3 protein gets one entry after TCRdb re-called the PCR reads with MiXCR. Of approximately 630,000 distinct CDR3 sequences detected, around 12% appear once; the ten largest clones hold around 0.76%. This entry belongs to a study of T-cell reconstitution after alpha-beta-depleted transplantation in children.

The gene calls are TRBV5-1 and TRBJ1-1, with D unresolved. The material sequenced was PBMCs, taken before TCRalphabeta/CD19-depleted stem cell transplant. The TCR originated in a girl aged 2 to 10 with congenital amegakaryocytic thrombocytopenia, due to receive a stem cell transplant. The CDR3 spells CASRPDKSMNTEAFF. CDR3 bases: TGCGCCAGCAGACCTGACAAGAGCATGAACACTGAAGCTTTCTTT.